This T cell receptor (beta chain) was captured by sequencing in a study of cytomegalovirus exposure and HLA in healthy donors. Study-wide points: An apparent linkage of common viral pathogens to several of the most significant clusters emerged in a later analysis.

It was healthy bone marrow donors who served as donors. Though probably carrying unrecorded immune exposures, donors were nominally healthy at sampling. Researchers ran the PCR with 60 Vbeta and 13 Jbeta primers. Original analysis: The count from a later analysis was some 83 million unique TCR beta chains, some 12 million of them shared. TCRdb's table, derived via immunoSEQ multiplex PCR, lists solely in-frame clones and lacks some. The DNA was the basis for D and trimming; V, J and clone size are from that table. Of about 160,000 clones in the sample, about 80% are singletons; the top ten hold approximately 1.4%. Points on this clone: Its target is not known.

The clonotype was recovered from a girl between 10 and 17 years old in good health and CMV-seropositive. Sequencing input: PBMCs.

Here the CDR3 reads CASSPGTGRGILAKNIQYF. The CDR3 bases are TGTGCCAGCAGCCCGGGGACAGGGCGGGGAATTTTAGCCAAAAACATTCAGTACTTC. V is TRBV11-3 and J is TRBJ2-4; TRBD1 aligns across 9 bases. V was pared by 5 bases and J by 0 bases, with 14 bases of the junction left unmatched. The CDR3 totals 19 residues. From germline, CDR1 is SGHNT and CDR2 YENEEA.